Below, 25 T cell receptor beta chains from the same sample are listed, as sequenced in a study of blood T cell repertoires in COVID-19. The method was immunoSEQ multiplex PCR; TCRdb's version includes in-frame clones alone and lacks a portion of them. This table holds fewer than 300,000 clones, roughly 87% found once. The sample comprised peripheral blood. All receptors come from a human donor in a cohort sampled during active COVID-19.

This clone was seen a single time. V and J are TRBV25-1 and TRBJ1-2, with 8 bases aligning to TRBD1. Germline CDR1 is MGHDK and CDR2 is SYGVNS. V was pared by 5 bases and J by 8 bases, with 13 bases of the junction left unmatched. This CDR3 has 15 residues. The DNA for the CDR3 is TGTGCCAGCAGTCGCGGGGGGGGCAGGGGGCTCGGCTACACCTTC. The encoded protein is CASSRGGGRGLGYTF.

This chain links TRBV3-1 (or the pseudogene TRBV3-2) with TRBJ1-5; D gene uncertain. Trimming removed 0 bases at V and 5 bases at J, with 5 bases between. Germline lookup yields CDR1 LGHDT and CDR2 YNNKEL (reference sequence). The CDR3 is 13 residues long. The CDR3 bases are TGTGCCAGCAGCCAAGACAACTATCAGCCCCAGCATTTT. Residues: CASSQDNYQPQHF.

V gene TRBV3-1 (or the pseudogene TRBV3-2) combines with J gene TRBJ1-4; D might be TRBD1 (6 bases). Trimming cost V 1 base and J 4 bases, with 7 bases left between them. CDR1 and CDR2 (germline): LGHDT, YNNKEL (reference sequence). This CDR3 region has 14 residues. Here the CDR3 reads CASSQVGGNEKLFF. Here the CDR3 DNA reads TGTGCCAGCAGCCAAGTAGGGGGTAATGAAAAACTGTTTTTT.

This clone was recorded a few times. The chain links TRBV6-6 to TRBJ1-6; D possibly corresponds to TRBD1 (5 bases). The CDR3 length is 13 residues. V gave up 7 bases and J gave up 7 bases, with 11 bases separating them. In germline, CDR1 is MNHNY, CDR2 SVGAGI (reference sequence). The CDR3 nucleotides read TGTGCCAGCACCCTGACAGCCAATTCACCCCTCCACTTT. Protein sequence: CASTLTANSPLHF.

The chain joins TRBV7-2 to TRBJ1-2; tentative D call: TRBD1 (6 bases). V lost 5 bases and J 0 bases, leaving 10 bases between the germline ends. Germline values: CDR1 SGHTA, CDR2 FQGNSA. The CDR3 has 14 amino acids. Written as DNA, the CDR3 is TGTGCCAGCAGCACGGACAGAACTAACTATGGCTACACCTTC. Amino acids: CASSTDRTNYGYTF.

This chain joins TRBV27 and TRBJ2-1, with 11 bases that match TRBD2. Trimming at V came to 5 bases and at J to 2 bases, leaving 11 bases not matched to a gene. CDR1 and CDR2 (germline): MNHEY, SMNVEV (reference sequence). There are 18 residues in the CDR3. The CDR3 protein is CASSIRPTSGEAYNEQFF. The CDR3, as DNA: TGTGCCAGCAGTATCCGCCCGACTAGCGGGGAGGCCTACAATGAGCAGTTCTTC.

This chain joins TRBV7-2 and TRBJ2-1; 12 bases map to TRBD2. V shed 4 bases and J 6 bases; nucleotides not matched to a gene: 13. This CDR3 region has 18 residues. Germline CDR1 reads SGHTA; CDR2 reads FQGNSA. The CDR3 DNA reads TGTGCCAGCAGCTATCCGGGACTAGCGGGTAACATCCGCAATGAGCAGTTCTTC. This codes for CASSYPGLAGNIRNEQFF.

The chain recombines TRBV27 with TRBJ2-7; 7 bases line up with TRBD1. The CDR3 extends over 14 amino acids. Trimming took 4 bases from V and 3 from J; bases not matched to a gene: 6. CDR1 is MNHEY, CDR2 SMNVEV, per germline (reference sequence). In DNA form, the CDR3 reads TGTGCCAGCAGTTCCCCTCACAGGGGCTACGAGCAGTACTTC. It translates to CASSSPHRGYEQYF.

The chain uses TRBV21-1 and TRBJ1-4; the tabulated D call, TRBD1, remains unverified against the DNA. TRBV21-1 is described as a pseudogene. There are 17 residues in the CDR3. CDR3 protein: CASSKVQGTGGNEKLFF. As DNA, the CDR3 is TGTGCCAGCAGCAAAGTGCAGGGTACAGGGGGGAATGAAAAACTGTTTTTT.

The chain is built from TRBV6-5 and TRBJ1-2, with TRBD1 identical over 7 bases. Germline CDR1 MNHEY, CDR2 SVGAGI. Trimming removed 6 bases from V and 7 bases from J; junction bases left unmatched: 14. CDR3 size: 15 residues. The CDR3: CASRSRGQAVGGYTF. Written as DNA, the CDR3 is TGTGCCAGCAGGTCGAGAGGACAGGCAGTCGGTGGCTACACCTTC.

V gene TRBV7-2 combines with J gene TRBJ1-2; D not resolved. The CDR3 has 13 amino acids. Deletions cut 2 bases from V and 6 bases from J, with 10 bases between. The germline V gene encodes CDR1 SGHTA and CDR2 FQGNSA. In DNA form, the CDR3 reads TGTGCCAGCAGCTTAAGCCACCAAGATGGCTACACCTTC. The encoded protein is CASSLSHQDGYTF.

This chain connects TRBV29-1 to TRBJ1-1; 9 bases align to TRBD1. Germline loops: CDR1 SQVTM, CDR2 ANQGSEA. The CDR3 has 11 residues. V dropped 4 bases and J dropped 8; count of bases not matched to a gene: 2. For the CDR3, the DNA is TGCAGCGTTGGGGACAGGGTCGAAGCTTTCTTT. Amino acid sequence: CSVGDRVEAFF. Together with reference TRBV29-1 and TRBJ1-1, the CDR3 gives the full variable domain: SAVISQKPSRDICQRGTSLTIQCQVDSQVTMMFWYRQQPGQSLTLIATANQGSEATYESGFVIDKFPISRPNLTFSTLTVSNMSPEDSSIYLCSVGDRVEAFFGQGTRLTVV.

This clone has a single count. The V and J genes are TRBV18 and TRBJ1-1; 8 bases agree with TRBD1. V shed 5 bases and J 4 bases; nucleotides not matched to a gene: 3. The germline CDR1 and CDR2 sequences are KGHSH and LQKENI. CDR3 length equals 13 residues. The CDR3: CASSKTGGTEAFF. Here the CDR3 DNA reads TGTGCCAGCTCAAAAACAGGGGGCACTGAAGCTTTCTTT.

This clone was recorded a few times. The rearrangement links TRBV28 to TRBJ1-3; D unclear. Germline V gene data show CDR1 as MDHEN and CDR2 as SYDVKM. This CDR3 region has 14 residues. V lost 3 bases and J lost 0, with 6 bases in between. CDR3 coding DNA: TGTGCCAGCAGTTTCACTGGCTCTGGAAACACCATATATTTT. As protein: CASSFTGSGNTIYF.

The rearrangement joins TRBV10-2 to TRBJ1-5, with D unresolved. CDR3 length equals 14 residues. Trimming removed 6 bases at V and 3 bases at J, with 12 bases between. Germline V gene data show CDR1 as WSHSY and CDR2 as SAAADI. The CDR3, as DNA: TGCGCCAGCAGGGGAGGAGTAAACAATCAGCCCCAGCATTTT. Protein product: CASRGGVNNQPQHF.

The rearrangement uses TRBV7-8 and TRBJ2-7, with 9 bases that match TRBD2. Per the germline V gene, CDR1 is SGHVS and CDR2 is FQNEAQ. V shed 3 bases, J shed 4 bases, and the junction held 1 base outside the gene matches. The CDR3 loop spans 13 amino acids. This CDR3 reads CASSFAGGYEQYF. DNA of the CDR3: TGTGCCAGCAGCTTCGCGGGGGGGTACGAGCAGTACTTC.

This clone occurred a few times. This rearrangement joins TRBV7-2 to TRBJ2-5, with D unclear. Trimming pared 4 bases from V and 7 bases from J, leaving 13 bases between. In germline, CDR1 is SGHTA, CDR2 FQGNSA. The CDR3 runs to 13 residues. CDR3 amino acids: CASSSLTPGTQYF. The CDR3, as DNA: TGTGCCAGCAGCTCCCTGACGCCAGGGACCCAGTACTTC.

This chain joins TRBV5-6 and TRBJ2-7; 7 bases match TRBD2. The CDR3 extends over 12 amino acids. Per the germline V gene, CDR1 is SGHDT and CDR2 is YYEEEE. Germline trimming cut 7 bases from V and 6 bases from J; bases unmatched to any gene: 7. The CDR3 sequence is CASCPWGGEQYF. CDR3 bases: TGTGCCAGCTGCCCATGGGGGGGCGAGCAGTACTTC.

This rearrangement joins TRBV10-2 to TRBJ2-3; weak D call: TRBD1 (6 bases). This CDR3 is built from 14 residues. Germline V gene data show CDR1 as WSHSY and CDR2 as SAAADI. V shed 11 bases and J shed 4 bases, with 19 bases lying between them. The CDR3 sequence: CAGSLSGVADTQYF. The CDR3 DNA reads TGCGCCGGATCGCTATCAGGGGTGGCAGATACGCAGTATTTT.

The CDR3 region is CASSYVRDSYEQYF. CDR3 DNA: TGTGCCAGCAGTTACGTGCGGGACTCCTACGAGCAGTACTTC. The genes are TRBV6-5 and TRBJ2-7; the D gene is possibly TRBD2 (6 bases). V lost 2 bases, J lost 0 bases, and 8 bases lay in between. This CDR3 is built from 14 residues. Looked up from germline, CDR1 is MNHEY and CDR2 is SVGAGI.

In its sample, this clone was seen once. This sequence joins TRBV5-1 and TRBJ1-6; D is unclear. This CDR3 is 12 amino acids long. CDR1 and CDR2 (germline): SGHRS, YFSETQ. V was clipped by 4 bases and J by 7 bases, with 6 bases between them. As DNA, the CDR3 is TGCGCCAGCAGCCCACTAAATTCACCCCTCCACTTT. Amino acids: CASSPLNSPLHF.

This chain joins TRBV28 and TRBJ1-1; possibly TRBD1 for D (6 bases). The germline CDR1 and CDR2 sequences are MDHEN and SYDVKM. The CDR3 extends over 14 amino acids. Trimming shortened V by 2 bases and J by 5 bases, and 12 bases separated the two germline ends. The CDR3 loop reads CASSLRGGKTEAFF. The CDR3 DNA is TGTGCCAGCAGTTTAAGGGGGGGCAAGACTGAAGCTTTCTTT. Together with reference TRBV28 and TRBJ1-1, the CDR3 gives the full variable domain: DVKVTQSSRYLVKRTGEKVFLECVQDMDHENMFWYRQDPGLGLRLIYFSYDVKMKEKGDIPEGYSVSREKKERFSLILESASTNQTSMYLCASSLRGGKTEAFFGQGTRLTVV.

V gene TRBV27 combines with J gene TRBJ2-3; D is perhaps TRBD2 (6 bases). V lost 8 bases to trimming and J lost 4 bases, with 10 bases between them. The CDR3 runs 12 residues. Germline CDR1 is MNHEY and CDR2 is SMNVEV (reference sequence). The CDR3: CASLGTPDTQYF. DNA for the CDR3: TGTGCCAGCCTGGGGACTCCAGATACGCAGTATTTT.

The CDR3 reads CASSLSSGPSTDTQYF. The CDR3 DNA reads TGTGCCAGCAGCCTAAGTAGCGGTCCTAGCACAGATACGCAGTATTTT. The rearrangement uses TRBV3-1 (or the pseudogene TRBV3-2) and TRBJ2-3; D perhaps matches TRBD2 (6 bases). The CDR3 runs 16 residues. V lost 4 bases to trimming and J lost 0 bases, with 14 bases between them. The germline gives CDR1 LGHDT, CDR2 YNNKEL (reference sequence).

The chain couples TRBV11-2 to TRBJ1-1, with D unresolved. The ends were cut back, 5 bases at V and 1 base at J, with 14 bases in the middle. Looked up from germline, CDR1 is SGHAT and CDR2 is FQNNGV. The CDR3 runs 15 residues. In nucleotides, the CDR3 is TGTGCCAGCAGCCGAGGGATAGATACGAACACTGAAGCTTTCTTT. Protein product: CASSRGIDTNTEAFF.